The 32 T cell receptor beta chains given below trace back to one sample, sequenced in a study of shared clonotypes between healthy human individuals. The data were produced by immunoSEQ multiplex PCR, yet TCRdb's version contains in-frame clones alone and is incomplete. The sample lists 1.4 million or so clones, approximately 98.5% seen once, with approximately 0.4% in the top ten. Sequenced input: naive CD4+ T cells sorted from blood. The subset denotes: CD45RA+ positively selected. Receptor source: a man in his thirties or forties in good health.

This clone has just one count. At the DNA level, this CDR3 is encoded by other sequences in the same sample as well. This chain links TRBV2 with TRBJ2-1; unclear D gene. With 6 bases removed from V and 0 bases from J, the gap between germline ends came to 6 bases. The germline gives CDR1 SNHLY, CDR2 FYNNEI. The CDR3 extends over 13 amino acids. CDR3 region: CASRSSSYNEQFF. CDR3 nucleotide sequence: TGTGCCAGCAGGAGTTCCTCCTACAATGAGCAGTTCTTC.

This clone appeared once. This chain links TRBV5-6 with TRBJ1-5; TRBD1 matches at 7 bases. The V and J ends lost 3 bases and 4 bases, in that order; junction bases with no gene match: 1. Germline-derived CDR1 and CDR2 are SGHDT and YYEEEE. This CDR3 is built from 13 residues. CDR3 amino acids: CASSSTGNQPQHF. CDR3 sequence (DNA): TGTGCCAGCAGCTCGACAGGGAATCAGCCCCAGCATTTT.

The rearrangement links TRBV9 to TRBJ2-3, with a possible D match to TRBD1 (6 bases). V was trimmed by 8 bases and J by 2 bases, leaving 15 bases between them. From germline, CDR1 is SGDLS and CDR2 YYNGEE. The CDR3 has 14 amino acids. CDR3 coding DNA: TGTGCCAGTGGGGGCGGGCTCCCCACAGATACGCAGTATTTT. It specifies CASGGGLPTDTQYF.

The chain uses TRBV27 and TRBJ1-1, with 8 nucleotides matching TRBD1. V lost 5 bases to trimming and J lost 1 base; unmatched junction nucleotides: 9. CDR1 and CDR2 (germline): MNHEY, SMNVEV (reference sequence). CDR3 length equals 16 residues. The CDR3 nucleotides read TGTGCCAGCAGTCCGCCCAGGGGGCTCAGGAACACTGAAGCTTTCTTT. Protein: CASSPPRGLRNTEAFF.

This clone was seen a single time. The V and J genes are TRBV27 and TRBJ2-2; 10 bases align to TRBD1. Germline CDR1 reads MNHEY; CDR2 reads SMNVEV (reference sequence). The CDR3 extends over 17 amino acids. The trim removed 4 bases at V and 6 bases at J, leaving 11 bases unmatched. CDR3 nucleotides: TGTGCCAGCAGTTCCGTAAACAGACAGGGGGCCGCCGGGGAGCTGTTTTTT. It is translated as CASSSVNRQGAAGELFF.

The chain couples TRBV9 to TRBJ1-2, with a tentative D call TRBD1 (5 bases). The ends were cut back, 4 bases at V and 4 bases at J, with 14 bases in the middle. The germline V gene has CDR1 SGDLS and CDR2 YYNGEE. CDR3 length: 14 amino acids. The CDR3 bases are TGTGCCAGCAGCCCTTCGAGTCAGGGCTATGGCTACACCTTC. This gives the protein CASSPSSQGYGYTF.

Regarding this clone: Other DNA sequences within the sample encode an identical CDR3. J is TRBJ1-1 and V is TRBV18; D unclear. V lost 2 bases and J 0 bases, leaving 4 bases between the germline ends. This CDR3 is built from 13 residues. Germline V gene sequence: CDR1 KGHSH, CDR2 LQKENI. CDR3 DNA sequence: TGTGCCAGCTCACCAAAAGTGAACACTGAAGCTTTCTTT. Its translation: CASSPKVNTEAFF.

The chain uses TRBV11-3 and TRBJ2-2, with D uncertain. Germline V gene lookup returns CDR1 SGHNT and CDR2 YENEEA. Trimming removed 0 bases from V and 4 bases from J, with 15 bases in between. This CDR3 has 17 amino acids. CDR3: CASSLDRLGLGTGELFF. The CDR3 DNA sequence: TGTGCCAGCAGCTTAGATCGGCTAGGCCTGGGCACCGGGGAGCTGTTTTTT. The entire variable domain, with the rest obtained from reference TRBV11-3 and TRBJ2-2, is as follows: EAGVVQSPRYKIIEKKQPVAFWCNPISGHNTLYWYLQNLGQGPELLIRYENEEAVDDSQLPKDRFSAERLKGVDSTLKIQPAELGDSAVYLCASSLDRLGLGTGELFFGEGSRLTVL.

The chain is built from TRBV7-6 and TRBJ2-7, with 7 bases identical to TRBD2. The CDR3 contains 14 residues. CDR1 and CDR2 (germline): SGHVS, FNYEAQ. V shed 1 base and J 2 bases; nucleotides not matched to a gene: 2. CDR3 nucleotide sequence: TGTGCCAGCAGCTTAGGGACTAGTACCTACGAGCAGTACTTC. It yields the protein CASSLGTSTYEQYF.

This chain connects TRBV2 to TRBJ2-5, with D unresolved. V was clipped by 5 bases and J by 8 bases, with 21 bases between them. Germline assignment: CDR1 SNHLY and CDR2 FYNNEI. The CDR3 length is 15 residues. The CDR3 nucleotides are TGTGCCAGCAGTCCACGCCGTCAGGCCGCGGTAACCCAGTACTTC. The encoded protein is CASSPRRQAAVTQYF.

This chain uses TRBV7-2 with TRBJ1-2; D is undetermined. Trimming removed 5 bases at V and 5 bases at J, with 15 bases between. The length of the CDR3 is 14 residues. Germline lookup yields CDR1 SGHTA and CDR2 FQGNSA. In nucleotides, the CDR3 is TGTGCCAGCAGCGCCTCCTTCGGGGAGTATGGCTACACCTTC. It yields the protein CASSASFGEYGYTF. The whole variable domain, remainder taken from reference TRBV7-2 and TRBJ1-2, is GAGVSQSPSNKVTEKGKDVELRCDPISGHTALYWYRQSLGQGLEFLIYFQGNSAPDKSGLPSDRFSAERTGGSVSTLTIQRTQQEDSAVYLCASSASFGEYGYTFGSGTRLTVV.

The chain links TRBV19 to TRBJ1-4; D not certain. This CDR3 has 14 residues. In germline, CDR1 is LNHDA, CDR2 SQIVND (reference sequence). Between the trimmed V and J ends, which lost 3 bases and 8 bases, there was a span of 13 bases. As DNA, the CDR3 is TGTGCCAGTAGTATCCCCGGTCAACCAGAAAAACTGTTTTTT. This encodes CASSIPGQPEKLFF.

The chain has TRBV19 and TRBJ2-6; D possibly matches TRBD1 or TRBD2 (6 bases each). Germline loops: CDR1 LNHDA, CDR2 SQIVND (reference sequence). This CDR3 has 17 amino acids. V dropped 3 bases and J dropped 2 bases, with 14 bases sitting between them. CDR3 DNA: TGTGCCAGTAGTATTTTGGGGGGCGCGGCTGGGGCCAACGTCCTGACTTTC. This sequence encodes CASSILGGAAGANVLTF.

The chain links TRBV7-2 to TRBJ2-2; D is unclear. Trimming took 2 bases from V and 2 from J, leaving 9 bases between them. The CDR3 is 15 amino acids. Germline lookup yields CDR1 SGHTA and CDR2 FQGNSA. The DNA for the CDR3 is TGTGCCAGCAGCTTAAGCGCCGTTAACACCGGGGAGCTGTTTTTT. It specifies CASSLSAVNTGELFF.

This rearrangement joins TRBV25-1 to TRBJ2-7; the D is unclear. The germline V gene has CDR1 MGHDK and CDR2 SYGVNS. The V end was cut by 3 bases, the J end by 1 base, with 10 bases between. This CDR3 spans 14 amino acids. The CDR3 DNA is TGTGCCAGCAGTGATAGTCTGGGGTCCTACGAGCAGTACTTC. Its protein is CASSDSLGSYEQYF.

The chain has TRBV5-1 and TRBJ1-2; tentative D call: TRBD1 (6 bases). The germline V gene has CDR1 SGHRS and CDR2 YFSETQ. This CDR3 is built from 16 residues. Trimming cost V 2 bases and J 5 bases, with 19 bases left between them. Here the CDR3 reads CASSFDTTGSIYGYTF. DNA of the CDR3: TGCGCCAGCAGCTTCGATACGACAGGTTCGATTTATGGCTACACCTTC.

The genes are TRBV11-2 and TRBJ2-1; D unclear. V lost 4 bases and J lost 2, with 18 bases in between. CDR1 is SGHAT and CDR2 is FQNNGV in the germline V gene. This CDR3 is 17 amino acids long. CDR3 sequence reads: CASSSSLGGRAYNEQFF. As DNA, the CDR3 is TGTGCCAGCAGCTCCTCTTTGGGTGGCCGGGCCTACAATGAGCAGTTCTTC.

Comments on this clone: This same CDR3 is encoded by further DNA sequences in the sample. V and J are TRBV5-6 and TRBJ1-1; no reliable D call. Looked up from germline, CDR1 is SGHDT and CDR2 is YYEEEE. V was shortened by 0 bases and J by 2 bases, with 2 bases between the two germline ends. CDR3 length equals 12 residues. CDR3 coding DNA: TGTGCCAGCAGCTTGGTTAACACTGAAGCTTTCTTT. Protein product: CASSLVNTEAFF. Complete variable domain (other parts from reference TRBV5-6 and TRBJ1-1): DAGVTQSPTHLIKTRGQQVTLRCSPKSGHDTVSWYQQALGQGPQFIFQYYEEEERQRGNFPDRFSGHQFPNYSSELNVNALLLGDSALYLCASSLVNTEAFFGQGTRLTVV.

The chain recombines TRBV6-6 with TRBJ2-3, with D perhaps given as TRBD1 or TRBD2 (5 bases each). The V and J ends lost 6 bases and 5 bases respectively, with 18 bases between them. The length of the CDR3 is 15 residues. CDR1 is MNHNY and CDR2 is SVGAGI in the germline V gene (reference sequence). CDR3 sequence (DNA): TGTGCCAGCAGACCAACCCGATCAGGGAGAGATACGCAGTATTTT. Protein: CASRPTRSGRDTQYF.

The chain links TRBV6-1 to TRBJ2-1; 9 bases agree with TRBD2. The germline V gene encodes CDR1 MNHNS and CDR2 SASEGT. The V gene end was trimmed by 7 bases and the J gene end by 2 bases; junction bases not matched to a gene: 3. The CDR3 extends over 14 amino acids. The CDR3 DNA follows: TGTGCCAGCATCCCTAGCGGGGCCTACAATGAGCAGTTCTTC. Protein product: CASIPSGAYNEQFF.

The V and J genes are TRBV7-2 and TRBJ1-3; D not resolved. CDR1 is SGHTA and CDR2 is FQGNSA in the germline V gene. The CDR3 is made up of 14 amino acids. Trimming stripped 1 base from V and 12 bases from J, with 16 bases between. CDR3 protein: CASSLEGLPMNIYF. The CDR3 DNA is TGTGCCAGCAGCTTAGAGGGCCTGCCTATGAACATATATTTT.

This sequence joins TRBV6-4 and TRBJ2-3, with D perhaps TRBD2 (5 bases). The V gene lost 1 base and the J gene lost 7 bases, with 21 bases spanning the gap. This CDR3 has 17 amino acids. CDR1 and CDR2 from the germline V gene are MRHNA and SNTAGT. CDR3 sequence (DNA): TGTGCCAGCAGTGACTTTCCGGCGGGCCGAGGCAGGAATACGCAGTATTTT. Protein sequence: CASSDFPAGRGRNTQYF.

CDR3 DNA: TGCGCCAGCAGTGAACGGACAGGAGCCTACGAGCAGTACTTC. Translated: CASSERTGAYEQYF. The chain uses TRBV10-1 and TRBJ2-7; 7 nucleotides line up with TRBD1. CDR1 is WNHNN and CDR2 is SYGVQD in the germline V gene (reference sequence). Trimming took 3 bases from V and 2 from J; bases not matched to a gene: 4. The CDR3 contains 14 residues.

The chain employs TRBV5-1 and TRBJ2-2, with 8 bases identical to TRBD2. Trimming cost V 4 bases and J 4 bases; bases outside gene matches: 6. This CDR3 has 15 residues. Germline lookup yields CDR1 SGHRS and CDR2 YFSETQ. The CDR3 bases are TGCGCCAGCAGCACCCAGCGGGAGAGCACCGGGGAGCTGTTTTTT. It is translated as CASSTQRESTGELFF. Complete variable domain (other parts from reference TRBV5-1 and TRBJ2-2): KAGVTQTPRYLIKTRGQQVTLSCSPISGHRSVSWYQQTPGQGLQFLFEYFSETQRNKGNFPGRFSGRQFSNSRSEMNVSTLELGDSALYLCASSTQRESTGELFFGEGSRLTVL.

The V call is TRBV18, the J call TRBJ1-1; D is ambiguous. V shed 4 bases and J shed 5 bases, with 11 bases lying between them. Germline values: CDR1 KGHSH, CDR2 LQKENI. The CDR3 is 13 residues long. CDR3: CASSLVRETEAFF. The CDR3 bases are TGTGCCAGCTCACTGGTGCGGGAAACTGAAGCTTTCTTT.

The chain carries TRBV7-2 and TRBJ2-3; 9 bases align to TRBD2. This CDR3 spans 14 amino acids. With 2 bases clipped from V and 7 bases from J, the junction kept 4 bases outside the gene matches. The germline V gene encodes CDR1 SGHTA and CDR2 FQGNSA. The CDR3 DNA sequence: TGTGCCAGCAGCTTACCACTAGCGGGTTATACGCAGTATTTT. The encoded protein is CASSLPLAGYTQYF. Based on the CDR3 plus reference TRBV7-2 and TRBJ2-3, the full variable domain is GAGVSQSPSNKVTEKGKDVELRCDPISGHTALYWYRQSLGQGLEFLIYFQGNSAPDKSGLPSDRFSAERTGGSVSTLTIQRTQQEDSAVYLCASSLPLAGYTQYFGPGTRLTVL.

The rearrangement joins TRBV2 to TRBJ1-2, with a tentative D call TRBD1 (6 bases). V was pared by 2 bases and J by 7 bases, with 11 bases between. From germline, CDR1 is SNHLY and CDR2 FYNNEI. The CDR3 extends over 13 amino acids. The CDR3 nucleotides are TGTGCCAGCAGTGAAAACGGACAGCTTGGCTACACCTTC. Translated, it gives CASSENGQLGYTF.

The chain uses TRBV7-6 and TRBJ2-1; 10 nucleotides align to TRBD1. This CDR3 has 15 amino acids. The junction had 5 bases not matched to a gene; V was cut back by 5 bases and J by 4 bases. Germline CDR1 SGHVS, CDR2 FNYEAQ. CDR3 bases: TGTGCCAGCAGCAACCCGGGACAGGGGTACAATGAGCAGTTCTTC. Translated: CASSNPGQGYNEQFF.

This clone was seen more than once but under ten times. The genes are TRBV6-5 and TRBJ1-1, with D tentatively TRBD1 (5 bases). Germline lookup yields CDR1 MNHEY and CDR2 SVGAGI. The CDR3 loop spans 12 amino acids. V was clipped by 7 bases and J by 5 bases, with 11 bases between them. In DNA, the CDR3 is TGTGCCAGCACTTCCGGGGGTACTGAAGCTTTCTTT. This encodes CASTSGGTEAFF.

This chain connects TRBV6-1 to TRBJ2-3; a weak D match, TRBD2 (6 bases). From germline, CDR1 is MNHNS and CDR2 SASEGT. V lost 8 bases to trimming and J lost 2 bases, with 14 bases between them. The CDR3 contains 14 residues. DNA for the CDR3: TGTGCCAGCTCTTCCGGGGGTGTCACAGATACGCAGTATTTT. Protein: CASSSGGVTDTQYF.

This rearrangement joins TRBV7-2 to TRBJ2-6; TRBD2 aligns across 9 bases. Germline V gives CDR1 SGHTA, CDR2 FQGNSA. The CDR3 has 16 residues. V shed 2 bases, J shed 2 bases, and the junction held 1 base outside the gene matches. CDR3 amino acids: CASSLLAGTGANVLTF. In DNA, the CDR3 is TGTGCCAGCAGCTTACTAGCGGGAACTGGGGCCAACGTCCTGACTTTC.

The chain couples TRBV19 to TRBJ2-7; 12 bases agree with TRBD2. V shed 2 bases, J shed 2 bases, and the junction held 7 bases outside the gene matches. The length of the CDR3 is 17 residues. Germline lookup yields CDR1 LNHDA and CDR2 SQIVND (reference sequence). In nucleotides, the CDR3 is TGTGCCAGTAGTATAAGTACTAGCGGGAGGTTTCCCTACGAGCAGTACTTC. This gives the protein CASSISTSGRFPYEQYF.